This is a list of T cell receptor beta chains from one sample in a study of PD-1 blockade in classical Hodgkin lymphoma. Using immunoSEQ multiplex PCR, the repertoire was profiled, and TCRdb retains in-frame clones only, with some absent. The sample records some 15,000 clones, about nine tenths being singletons. The material sequenced was CD4+ T cells from blood, taken before the fourth cycle of nivolumab. The receptors here all came from a human donor with classical Hodgkin lymphoma. CDR3s include the opening cysteine and the closing phenylalanine or tryptophan.

V: TRBV19; J: TRBJ1-4; CDR3: CASSITVSAINEKLFF
V: TRBV7-6; J: TRBJ1-4; CDR3: CASSAGQGSTNEKLFF
V: TRBV5-1; J: TRBJ1-2; CDR3: CASSFGATASETF
V: TRBV5-1; J: TRBJ1-2; CDR3: CATNREGNYGYTF
V: TRBV5-1; J: TRBJ2-1; CDR3: CASSAGTGVDYNEQFF
V: TRBV2; J: TRBJ2-1; CDR3: CASSEGGFSEQFF
V: TRBV7-3; J: TRBJ2-5; CDR3: CASSPSSSETQYF
V: TRBV2; J: TRBJ1-5; CDR3: CASSERQSNQPQHF
V: TRBV10-3; J: TRBJ2-1; CDR3: CAITGESTYNEQFF
V: TRBV6-1; J: TRBJ1-4; CDR3: CASRQDRGTNEKLFF
V: TRBV2; J: TRBJ2-1; CDR3: CASIGTALGANNEQFF
V: TRBV9; J: TRBJ2-5; CDR3: CASSLGGGRETQYF
V: TRBV30; J: TRBJ2-2; CDR3: CAWSVGPGELFF
V: TRBV5-4; J: TRBJ2-5; CDR3: CASSLEVWGREIETQYF
V: TRBV19; J: TRBJ2-3; CDR3: CASRSLGPGPDTQYF
V: TRBV5-1; J: TRBJ2-5; CDR3: CATRPYWTGEETQYF
V: TRBV6-1; J: TRBJ1-5; CDR3: CASSVTVSNQPQHF
V: TRBV5-1; J: TRBJ2-5; CDR3: CASSLVGAKQETQYF
V: TRBV5-4; J: TRBJ2-7; CDR3: CASRFGSGQGMSEQYF
V: TRBV5-8; J: TRBJ2-7; CDR3: CASSRTGPYEQYF
V: TRBV2; J: TRBJ2-2; CDR3: CASRTPFITGELFF
V: TRBV28; J: TRBJ1-1; CDR3: CASSFGRGRGTTEAFF
V: TRBV5-1; J: TRBJ1-1; CDR3: CASSTQTENTEAFF
V: TRBV5-3; J: TRBJ2-7; CDR3: CARSRGRSYEQYF
V: TRBV5-4; J: TRBJ2-5; CDR3: CASSSQETQYF
V: TRBV14; J: TRBJ2-7; CDR3: CASSSHWTPTYEQYF
V: TRBV18; J: TRBJ2-1; CDR3: CASSEYRASLDEQFF